This entry lists 6 T cell receptor beta chains sequenced from one sample in a study of identical twins. Via MiXCR, TCRdb re-called the 5' RACE reads, giving one row per CDR3 protein. The profile shows roughly 480,000 distinct CDR3 sequences, approximately 24% of them singletons. The same specimen was also included in a second study, on T cells expressing NK-cell markers.

The sequencing input was CD4+ T cells sorted from blood. Source of these receptors: a woman between 18 and 29 years old in good health.

This clonotype was counted between two and nine times. The chain uses TRBV7-9 and TRBJ2-3; perhaps TRBD1 as D (5 bases). The CDR3 covers 12 residues. Trimming removed 5 bases from V and 5 bases from J, with 8 bases in between. The V gene's germline CDR1 is SEHNR and CDR2 FQNEAQ (reference sequence). The CDR3 DNA is TGTGCCAGCAGCGACAGACGAGATACGCAGTATTTT. Encoded protein: CASSDRRDTQYF.

The V gene is TRBV20-1, the J gene TRBJ2-4; D gene uncertain. This CDR3 is built from 13 residues. Germline V gene sequence: CDR1 DFQATT, CDR2 SNEGSKA (reference sequence). The V gene lost 3 bases and the J gene lost 0 bases, with 6 bases spanning the gap. DNA for the CDR3: TGCAGTGCTAGTCTCATAGCCAAAAACATTCAGTACTTC. Its protein product is CSASLIAKNIQYF.

This sequence joins TRBV20-1 and TRBJ2-7, with D possibly TRBD2 on 6 matching bases. The CDR3 spans 15 residues. CDR1 DFQATT and CDR2 SNEGSKA come from the germline V gene (reference sequence). V was shortened by 6 bases and J by 3 bases, with 21 bases between the two germline ends. The CDR3 sequence: CSASPGGGSFYEQYF. The CDR3 DNA sequence: TGCAGTGCCTCACCTGGCGGAGGGTCCTTCTACGAGCAGTACTTC.

This clonotype occurred a few times. The chain couples TRBV7-2 to TRBJ2-2, with 10 bases aligning to TRBD2. This CDR3 has 17 amino acids. Per the germline V gene, CDR1 is SGHTA and CDR2 is FQGNSA. J gave up 5 bases and V 1 base, and 7 bases lay outside the gene matches. The CDR3 reads CASSLGISSGRTGELFF. CDR3 in DNA: TGTGCCAGCAGCTTAGGGATTTCTAGCGGGAGAACCGGGGAGCTGTTTTTT.

The rearrangement joins TRBV5-1 to TRBJ2-3, with 14 bases matching TRBD2. V shed 1 base and J 2 bases; nucleotides not matched to a gene: 9. CDR3 length: 19 residues. CDR1 and CDR2 (germline): SGHRS, YFSETQ. CDR3 residues: CASSLWGTSGSPATDTQYF. CDR3 nucleotide sequence: TGCGCCAGCAGCTTGTGGGGGACTAGCGGGAGTCCCGCCACAGATACGCAGTATTTT.

Only a few counts were recorded for this clonotype. One end of the junction varies from germline; a read error may be responsible. The rearrangement uses TRBV6-2 or TRBV6-3 and TRBJ2-7; TRBD2 matches 8 bases. The CDR3 consists of 12 residues. CDR1 and CDR2 (germline): MNHEY, SVGEGT. This CDR3 is CASSSWGLVWTF. CDR3 nucleotides: TGTGCCAGCAGTTCCTGGGGACTAGTCTGGACATTC.